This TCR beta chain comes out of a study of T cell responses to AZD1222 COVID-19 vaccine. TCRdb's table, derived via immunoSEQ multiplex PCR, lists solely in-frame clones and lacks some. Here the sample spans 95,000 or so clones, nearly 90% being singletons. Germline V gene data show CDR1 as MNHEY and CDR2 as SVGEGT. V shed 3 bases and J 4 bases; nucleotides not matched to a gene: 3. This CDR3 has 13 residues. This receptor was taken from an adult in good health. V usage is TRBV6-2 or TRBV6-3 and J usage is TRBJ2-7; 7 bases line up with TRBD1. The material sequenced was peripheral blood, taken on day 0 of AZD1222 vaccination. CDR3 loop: CASSYFRGYEQYF. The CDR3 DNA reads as TGTGCCAGCAGTTATTTCAGGGGGTACGAGCAGTACTTC.